This T cell receptor (beta chain) was profiled in a study of blood T cell repertoires in COVID-19. The overall study: The United States, Italy and Spain provided the acute and convalescent COVID-19 samples.

In the original analysis: Nucleated cell number was recorded as an estimate derived from reference gene primer amplification. The assay was immunoSEQ multiplex PCR, and TCRdb's table has in-frame clones only and misses some. Clonal size and the V and J genes are those of that table, whereas D and trimming came from the DNA. The sample comprises about 13,000 clones, 65% to 80% of which are singletons, and roughly 43% rests with the top ten. From germline, CDR1 is SGHTA and CDR2 FQGNSA. The CDR3 has 15 amino acids. Trimming cost V 0 bases and J 5 bases, with 13 bases left between them. The V call is TRBV7-2, the J call TRBJ1-1; D is uncertain. What was sequenced was peripheral blood. The sequence derives from a woman older than 75 with acute or convalescent COVID-19. CDR3: CASSLAWGGWTEAFF. CDR3 sequence (DNA): TGTGCCAGCAGCTTAGCATGGGGAGGGTGGACTGAAGCTTTCTTT.